This is a list of T cell receptor beta chains from one sample in a study of sequential checkpoint blockade in melanoma. Using immunoSEQ multiplex PCR, the repertoire was profiled, and TCRdb retains in-frame clones only, with some absent. This sample has about 6,400 clones, with roughly 19% found just once. The sequencing here drew on tumor tissue (inferred from file names), taken from a patient given nivolumab and ipilimumab in sequence. These receptor sequences come from a human donor with melanoma. Each CDR3 is given with its conserved first and last residue. A D gene is named only where the DNA matches it firmly. Size is omitted from some rows. Given values are once, few, many or a class for expanded clones.

>TRBJ2-7|few|.|TRBV6-8
TGTGCCAGTACCAGGCCTTACTCCTACGAGCAGTACTTC
CASTRPYSYEQYF
>TRBJ1-3|.|.|TRBV5-1
TGCGCCAGCAGCTTGGGATGGAGCTCTGGAAACACCATATATTTT
CASSLGWSSGNTIYF
>TRBJ2-3|many|TRBD2|TRBV9
TGTGCCAGCAGCGGGGGACCAGCGGGGGTTACAGATACGCAGTATTTT
CASSGGPAGVTDTQYF
>TRBJ2-1|.|.|TRBV14
TGTGCCAGCAGCCAATATCTCAGTAATTACAATGAGCAGTTCTTC
CASSQYLSNYNEQFF
>TRBJ2-7|.|.|TRBV6-8
TGTGCCAGCGGGACCCTTCCCCCCTACGAGCAGTACTTC
CASGTLPPYEQYF
>TRBJ1-1|few|TRBD1|TRBV29-1
TGCAGCGTGGACAGGACTAACACTGAAGCTTTCTTT
CSVDRTNTEAFF
>TRBJ1-1|.|.|TRBV9
TGTGCCAGCAGTGAATTTATCACTCGGGCTTTCTTT
CASSEFITRAFF
>TRBJ1-2|.|.|TRBV18
TGTGCCAGCTCACCCAGCGAGAACAACTATGGCTACACCTTC
CASSPSENNYGYTF
>TRBJ1-4|medium-sized|.|TRBV9
TGTGCCAGCGGCAGGAGCGCAACTAATGAAAAACTGTTTTTT
CASGRSATNEKLFF
>TRBJ1-5|many|TRBD1|TRBV6-8
TGTGCCAGCAGTCACGCCGGGACAGGACTAGGGGGCAATCAGCCCCAGCATTTT
CASSHAGTGLGGNQPQHF
>TRBJ2-1|many|TRBD1|TRBV7-1
TGTGCCAGCAGCGTGGGACAGAACAATGAGCAGTTCTTC
CASSVGQNNEQFF
>TRBJ2-7|few|TRBD2|TRBV12-5
TGTGCCAGCGCACCCGGGCGGGGGGCCCTATACGAGCAGTACTTC
CASAPGRGALYEQYF
>TRBJ1-1|medium-sized|.|TRBV29-1
TGCAGCGCTGACCACGGGAACACTGAAGCTTTCTTT
CSADHGNTEAFF
>TRBJ2-5|few|TRBD1|TRBV15
TGTGCCACCAGCAGACAAAGGACAGGGGGGACCCAGTACTTC
CATSRQRTGGTQYF
>TRBJ2-7|many|.|TRBV4-1
TGCGCCAGCAGCCAAGATCAGGGCAGGGGAACCTACGAGCAGTACTTC
CASSQDQGRGTYEQYF
>TRBJ1-4|medium-sized|.|TRBV29-1
TGCAGCGTTGGGGACAAGGACCTAAATGAAAAACTGTTTTTT
CSVGDKDLNEKLFF
>TRBJ1-1|few|.|TRBV25-1
TGTGCCAGCAGTGACGGGACCGCGGTCACTGAAGCTTTCTTT
CASSDGTAVTEAFF
>TRBJ1-5|few|.|TRBV30
TGTGCCTGGAGTGGAGAAGACAATCAGCCCCAGCATTTT
CAWSGEDNQPQHF
>TRBJ2-7|.|.|TRBV30
TGTGCCTGGAGTAACAGGTTGTACGAGCAGTACTTC
CAWSNRLYEQYF
>TRBJ2-1|medium-sized|TRBD1|TRBV6-8
TGTGCCAGCAGGAAACCGGGACAGTACAATGAGCAGTTCTTC
CASRKPGQYNEQFF
>TRBJ1-6|.|.|TRBV30
TGTGCCTGGAAAAGGCGGACAAATAATTCACCCCTCCACTTT
CAWKRRTNNSPLHF
>TRBJ1-5|.|.|TRBV19
TGTGCCAGTAGTACCCAGGGGAACAATCAGCCCCAGCATTTT
CASSTQGNNQPQHF
>TRBJ2-7|few|.|TRBV18
TGTGCCAGCTCACCAACAGGGACGGAGGTCGAGCAGTACTTC
CASSPTGTEVEQYF
>TRBJ2-7|many|.|TRBV11-3
TGTGCCAGCAGCCGCTATGCCGGGACCGCTCTCCCCGAGCAGTACTTC
CASSRYAGTALPEQYF
>TRBJ1-1|.|.|TRBV14
TGTGCCAGCAGCCAAGTGGGGGGGGCGGACACTGAAGCTTTCTTT
CASSQVGGADTEAFF
>TRBJ2-5|medium-sized|.|TRBV9
TGTGCCAGCAGCGTAGGGCCACCGTGGGAGACCCAGTACTTC
CASSVGPPWETQYF
>TRBJ2-5|many|TRBD2|TRBV9
TGTGCCAGCAGCGTAGCTAGCGGGGACGAGACCCAGTACTTC
CASSVASGDETQYF
>TRBJ1-2|many|.|TRBV6-8
TGTGCCAGCAGTTACGCCGGGACCGTCTACTATGGCTACACCTTC
CASSYAGTVYYGYTF
>TRBJ2-1|.|TRBD1|TRBV19
TGTGCCAGTAGTGGGCAGGGGGCATCCAATGAGCAGTTCTTC
CASSGQGASNEQFF
>TRBJ1-5|.|.|TRBV10-3
TGTGCCAGCTGTATCGATAGCAATCAGCCCCAGCATTTT
CASCIDSNQPQHF
>TRBJ2-2|few|.|TRBV6-8
TGTGCCAGCAGGCCGGAAGCGAACACCGGGGAGCTGTTTTTT
CASRPEANTGELFF
>TRBJ1-4|.|.|TRBV5-1
TGCGCCAGCAGCCCCAGGGGAGGAGTGGGTGAAAAACTGTTTTTT
CASSPRGGVGEKLFF
>TRBJ1-1|few|.|TRBV19
TGTGCCAGTAGTTTTACCAACACTGAAGCTTTCTTT
CASSFTNTEAFF
>TRBJ2-3|.|TRBD2|TRBV18
TGTGCCAGCTCACTCTCTTACAGCGGGGGGAAGGATACGCAGTATTTT
CASSLSYSGGKDTQYF
>TRBJ2-5|few|TRBD2|TRBV6-8
TGTGCCAGCAGTTCCTGGCTAGCGGGGGGGCAAGAGACCCAGTACTTC
CASSSWLAGGQETQYF
>TRBJ2-2|.|TRBD2|TRBV6-8
TGTGCCAGCAGCCCTTTAGCGGGGGGAAGGACCGGGGAGCTGTTTTTT
CASSPLAGGRTGELFF
>TRBJ2-1|medium-sized|.|TRBV30
TGTGCCTGGAGTGTACGGTATGAGCAGTTCTTC
CAWSVRYEQFF
>TRBJ1-6|many|TRBD1|TRBV11-3
TGTGCCAGCAGCTTCCAAGGTGTGGGACAGGGGGGTTCACCCCTCCACTTT
CASSFQGVGQGGSPLHF
>TRBJ2-6|.|.|TRBV29-1
TGCAGCGTTGTGGGTCCCTCTGGGGCCAACGTCCTGACTTTC
CSVVGPSGANVLTF
>TRBJ2-1|many|.|TRBV11-3
TGTGCCAGCAGCTTAGGTCGGCCTTGGAATGAGCAGTTCTTC
CASSLGRPWNEQFF
>TRBJ1-4|.|.|TRBV11-3
TGTGCCAGCAGCGGACAGAACGAGAATGAAAAACTGTTTTTT
CASSGQNENEKLFF
>TRBJ2-7|.|.|TRBV19
TGTGCCAGTAGTCTATTTGAGGAGCAGTACTTC
CASSLFEEQYF
>TRBJ2-5|.|.|TRBV5-1
TGCGCCAGTAAGGACACCCTCCCGGGAGAGACCCAGTACTTC
CASKDTLPGETQYF
>TRBJ2-7|medium-sized|TRBD2|TRBV5-1
TGCGCCAGCAGCACTACGGGGGGGCCCTACGAGCAGTACTTC
CASSTTGGPYEQYF
>TRBJ1-2|many|TRBD1|TRBV11-3
TGTGCCAGCAGCGCTACAGGGGAGGGCTATGGCTACACCTTC
CASSATGEGYGYTF
>TRBJ2-2|many|TRBD2|TRBV6-8
TGTGCCAGCAGTTACCCGGGTTCTGGCGGGGGGGGATTAGAACACCGGGGAGCTGTTTTT
CASSYPGSGGGGLEHRGAVF
>TRBJ2-3|.|TRBD2|TRBV29-1
TGCAGCGTTGAAGATCCTTTAGCGGGGAAGGGGGGAGATACGCAGTATTTT
CSVEDPLAGKGGDTQYF